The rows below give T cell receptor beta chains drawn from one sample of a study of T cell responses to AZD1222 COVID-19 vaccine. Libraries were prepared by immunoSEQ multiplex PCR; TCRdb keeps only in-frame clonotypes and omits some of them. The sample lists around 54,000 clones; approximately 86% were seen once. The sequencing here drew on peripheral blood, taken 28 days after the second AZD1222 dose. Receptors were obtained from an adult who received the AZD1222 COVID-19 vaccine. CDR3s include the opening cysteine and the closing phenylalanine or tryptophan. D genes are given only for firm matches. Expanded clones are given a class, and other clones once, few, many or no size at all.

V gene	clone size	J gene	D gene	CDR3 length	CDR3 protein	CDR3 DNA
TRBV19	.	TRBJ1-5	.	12	CASSILGGPQHF	TGTGCCAGTAGTATTCTAGGAGGACCCCAGCATTTT
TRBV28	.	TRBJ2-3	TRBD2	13	CASSGGVTDTQYF	TGTGCCAGCAGCGGGGGGGTCACAGATACGCAGTATTTT
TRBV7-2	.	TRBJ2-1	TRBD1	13	CASSLLDRAGQFF	TGTGCCAGCAGCTTACTGGACAGGGCGGGGCAGTTCTTC
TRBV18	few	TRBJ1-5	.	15	CASSQGPVLNQPQHF	TGTGCCAGCTCACAGGGGCCCGTTTTGAATCAGCCCCAGCATTTT
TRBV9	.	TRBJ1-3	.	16	CASSVGTSGSGNTIYF	TGTGCCAGCAGCGTGGGGACATCGGGCTCTGGAAACACCATATATTTT
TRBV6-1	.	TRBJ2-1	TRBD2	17	CASSDRLGAGGSNEQFF	TGTGCCAGCAGTGATCGCTTGGGAGCGGGAGGGTCAAATGAGCAGTTCTTC
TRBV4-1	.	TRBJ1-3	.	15	CASSQDRSSGNTIYF	TGCGCCAGCAGCCAAGACAGGAGCTCTGGAAACACCATATATTTT
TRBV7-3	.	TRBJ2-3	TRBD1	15	CASRPGQGRTDTQYF	TGTGCCAGCAGGCCGGGACAGGGGCGCACAGATACGCAGTATTTT
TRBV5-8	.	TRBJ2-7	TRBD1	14	CASSLADRVHEQYF	TGTGCCAGCAGCTTGGCGGACAGGGTACACGAGCAGTACTTC
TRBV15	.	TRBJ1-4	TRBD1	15	CATRGDREANEKLFF	TGTGCCACCAGGGGGGACAGGGAAGCCAATGAAAAACTGTTTTTT
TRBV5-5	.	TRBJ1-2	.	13	CASSWAAGDGYTF	TGTGCCAGCAGCTGGGCAGCAGGGGACGGCTACACCTTC
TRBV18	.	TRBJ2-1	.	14	CATSRNRDNLEQFF	TGTGCCACCTCACGGAATCGGGACAACCTTGAGCAGTTCTTC
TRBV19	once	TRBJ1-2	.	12	CASSLEASGYTF	TGTGCCAGTAGTTTGGAGGCATCGGGCTACACCTTC
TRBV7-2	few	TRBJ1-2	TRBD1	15	CASSPGQGPGYGYTF	TGTGCCAGCAGCCCAGGACAGGGCCCTGGCTATGGCTACACCTTC
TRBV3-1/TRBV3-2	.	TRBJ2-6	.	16	CASSQVGFSGANVLTF	TGTGCCAGCAGCCAAGTGGGGTTTTCTGGGGCCAACGTCCTGACTTTC
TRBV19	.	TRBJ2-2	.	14	CASSSFALTGELFF	TGTGCCAGTAGTTCCTTCGCACTCACCGGGGAGCTGTTTTTT
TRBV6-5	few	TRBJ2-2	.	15	CASSDSITNTGELFF	TGTGCCAGCAGCGACAGTATCACGAACACCGGGGAGCTGTTTTTT
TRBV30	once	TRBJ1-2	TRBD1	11	CASGTGYGYTF	TGTGCCAGTGGGACAGGGTATGGCTACACCTTC
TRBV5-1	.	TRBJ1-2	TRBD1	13	CASSTGEVYGYTF	TGCGCCAGTTCGACAGGGGAGGTCTATGGCTACACCTTC
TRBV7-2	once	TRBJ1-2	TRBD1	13	CASSLRQGGGYTF	TGTGCCAGCAGCCTTCGACAGGGCGGTGGCTACACCTTC
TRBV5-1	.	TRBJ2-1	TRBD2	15	CASSFGGGAYNEQFF	TGCGCCAGCAGCTTCGGCGGGGGGGCCTACAATGAGCAGTTCTTC
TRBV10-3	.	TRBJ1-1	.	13	CAISVGMNTEAFF	TGTGCCATCAGTGTGGGGATGAACACTGAAGCTTTCTTT
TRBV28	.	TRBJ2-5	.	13	CASNPQVKETQYF	TGTGCCAGCAACCCCCAGGTCAAAGAGACCCAGTACTTC
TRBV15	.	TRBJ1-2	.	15	CATSRGEEGFYGYTF	TGTGCCACCAGCAGAGGAGAAGAGGGTTTCTATGGCTACACCTTC
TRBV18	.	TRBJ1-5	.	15	CASSPRGIPNQPQHF	TGTGCCAGCTCACCGCGAGGAATACCCAATCAGCCCCAGCATTTT
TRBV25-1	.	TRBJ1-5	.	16	CASSESSGAPNQPQHF	TGTGCCAGCAGTGAATCTTCAGGGGCCCCCAATCAGCCCCAGCATTTT
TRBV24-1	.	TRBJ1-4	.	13	CATPAGPNEKLFF	TGTGCCACCCCGGCAGGGCCTAATGAAAAACTGTTTTTT
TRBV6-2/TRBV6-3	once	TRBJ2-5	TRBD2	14	CASSYSGGRETQYF	TGTGCCAGCAGTTACTCGGGCGGGAGAGAGACCCAGTACTTC
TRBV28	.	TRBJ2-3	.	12	CASSSGSDTQYF	TGTGCCAGCAGTTCCGGCAGCGATACGCAGTATTTT
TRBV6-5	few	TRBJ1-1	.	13	CASHPDGLTEAFF	TGTGCCAGCCATCCTGACGGCCTCACTGAAGCTTTCTTT
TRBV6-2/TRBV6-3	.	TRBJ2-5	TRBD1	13	CASSSGTEPVRYF	TGTGCCAGCAGTTCCGGGACAGAGCCCGTCCGGTACTTC
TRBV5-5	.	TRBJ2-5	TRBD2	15	CASSLIAGGRETQYF	TGTGCCAGCAGCTTGATAGCGGGGGGTAGAGAGACCCAGTACTTC
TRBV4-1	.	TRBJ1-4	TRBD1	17	CASSHTTNRGIEEKLFF	TGCGCCAGCAGTCATACCACAAACAGGGGAATCGAAGAAAAACTGTTTTTT
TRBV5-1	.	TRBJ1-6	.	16	CASSSGFADSISPLHF	TGCGCCAGCAGCTCCGGGTTCGCCGATTCAATTTCACCCCTCCACTTT
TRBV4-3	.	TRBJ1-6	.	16	CASSQEGRGAGSPLHF	TGCGCCAGCAGCCAAGAGGGGCGGGGTGCGGGCTCACCCCTCCACTTT
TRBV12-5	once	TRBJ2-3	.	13	CASGLGRGDTQYF	TGTGCTAGTGGTTTGGGCAGGGGAGATACGCAGTATTTT
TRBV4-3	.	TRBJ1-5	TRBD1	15	CASSQELTGVQPQHF	TGCGCCAGCAGCCAAGAGCTGACAGGGGTTCAGCCCCAGCATTTT
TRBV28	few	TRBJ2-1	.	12	CASSLPAREQFF	TGTGCCAGCAGCCTCCCAGCCCGTGAGCAGTTCTTC
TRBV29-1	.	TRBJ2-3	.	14	CSYIGGGFADTQYF	TGCAGTTATATTGGAGGGGGTTTCGCAGATACGCAGTATTTT
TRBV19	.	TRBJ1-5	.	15	CASSLGQGYNQPQHF	TGTGCCAGTAGTTTGGGACAAGGCTATAATCAGCCCCAGCATTTT
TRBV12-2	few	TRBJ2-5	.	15	CASRLIAGVSETQYF	TGTGCAAGTCGCTTGATAGCGGGAGTGAGTGAGACCCAGTACTTC
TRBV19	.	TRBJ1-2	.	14	CASSINGGAYGYTF	TGTGCCAGTAGTATCAACGGAGGAGCCTATGGCTACACCTTC
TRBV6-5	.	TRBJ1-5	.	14	CASWVGGVNQPQHF	TGTGCCAGCTGGGTCGGCGGCGTCAATCAGCCCCAGCATTTT
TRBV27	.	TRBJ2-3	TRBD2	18	CASPPGTSGRPLADTQYF	TGTGCCAGCCCCCCCGGGACTAGCGGGAGGCCCCTCGCGGATACGCAGTATTTT
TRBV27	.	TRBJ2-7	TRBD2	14	CASSWTSGPYEQYF	TGTGCCAGCAGTTGGACTAGCGGGCCCTACGAGCAGTACTTC
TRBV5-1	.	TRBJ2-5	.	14	CASSEGDHGGTQYF	TGCGCCAGCAGTGAGGGGGACCACGGGGGGACCCAGTACTTC
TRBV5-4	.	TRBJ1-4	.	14	CASSFFQGSEKLFF	TGTGCCAGCAGCTTCTTTCAGGGGTCTGAAAAACTGTTTTTT
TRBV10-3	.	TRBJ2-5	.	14	CAISDAWGRETQYF	TGTGCCATCAGTGATGCCTGGGGGAGGGAGACCCAGTACTTC
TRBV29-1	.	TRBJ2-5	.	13	CSVEEGLEETQYF	TGCAGCGTTGAAGAGGGACTTGAGGAGACCCAGTACTTC
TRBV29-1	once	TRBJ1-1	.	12	CSGMVGNTEAFF	TGCAGCGGGATGGTGGGTAACACTGAAGCTTTCTTT
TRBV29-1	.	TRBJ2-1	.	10	CSVEGNEQFF	TGCAGCGTTGAGGGGAATGAGCAGTTCTTC
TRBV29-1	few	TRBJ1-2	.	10	CSVGTDGYTF	TGCAGCGTGGGGACTGATGGCTACACCTTC
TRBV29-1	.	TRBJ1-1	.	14	CSVEPGPANTEAFF	TGCAGCGTTGAGCCCGGACCGGCGAACACTGAAGCTTTCTTT
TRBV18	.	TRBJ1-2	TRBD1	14	CASSPPGTGNGYTF	TGTGCCAGCTCACCACCAGGGACAGGGAATGGCTACACCTTC
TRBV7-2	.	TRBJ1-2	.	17	CASSLGLVWDGRGGYTF	TGTGCCAGCAGCTTAGGCTTAGTCTGGGACGGCCGGGGCGGCTACACCTTC
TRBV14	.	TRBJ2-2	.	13	CASSQDRPGELFF	TGTGCCAGCAGCCAAGATCGTCCCGGGGAGCTGTTTTTT
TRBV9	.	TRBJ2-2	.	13	CASSSGWTGELFF	TGTGCCAGCAGCTCCGGCTGGACCGGGGAGCTGTTTTTT
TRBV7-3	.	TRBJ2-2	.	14	CASSLERISGELFF	TGTGCCAGCAGCTTAGAGCGTATCTCCGGGGAGCTGTTTTTT
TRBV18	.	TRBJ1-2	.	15	CASSPGPGSWGGYTF	TGTGCCAGCTCACCAGGTCCCGGGTCGTGGGGTGGCTACACCTTC